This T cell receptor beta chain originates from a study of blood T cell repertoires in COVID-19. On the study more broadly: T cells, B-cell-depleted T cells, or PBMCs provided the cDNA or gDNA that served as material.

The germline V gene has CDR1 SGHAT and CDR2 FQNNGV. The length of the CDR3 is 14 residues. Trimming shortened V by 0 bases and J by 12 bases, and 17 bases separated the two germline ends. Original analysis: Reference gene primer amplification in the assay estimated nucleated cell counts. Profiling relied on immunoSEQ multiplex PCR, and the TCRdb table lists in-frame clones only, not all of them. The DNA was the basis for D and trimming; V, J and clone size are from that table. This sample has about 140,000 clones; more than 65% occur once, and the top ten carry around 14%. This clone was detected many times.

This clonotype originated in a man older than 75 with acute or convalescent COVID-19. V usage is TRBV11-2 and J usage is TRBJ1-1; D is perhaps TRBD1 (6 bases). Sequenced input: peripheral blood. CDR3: CASSLDLRGGETFF. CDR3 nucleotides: TGTGCCAGCAGCTTAGATCTCAGGGGAGGGGAAACTTTCTTT.